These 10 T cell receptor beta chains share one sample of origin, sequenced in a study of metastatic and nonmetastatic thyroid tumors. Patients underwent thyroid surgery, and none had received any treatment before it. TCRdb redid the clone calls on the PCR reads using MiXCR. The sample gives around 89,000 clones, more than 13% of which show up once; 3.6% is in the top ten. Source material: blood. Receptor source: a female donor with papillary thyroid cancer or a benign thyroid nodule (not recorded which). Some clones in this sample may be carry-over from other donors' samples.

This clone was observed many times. The chain's CDR3 is CASSLKQEVQFF. CDR3 bases: TGTGCCAGCAGCCTAAAACAGGAGGTGCAGTTCTTC. V and J are TRBV11-2 and TRBJ2-1; D may correspond to TRBD1 or TRBD2 (5 bases each). There are 12 residues in the CDR3. The V end was cut by 5 bases, the J end by 12 bases, with 14 bases between. Germline CDR1 and CDR2: SGHAT and FQNNGV.

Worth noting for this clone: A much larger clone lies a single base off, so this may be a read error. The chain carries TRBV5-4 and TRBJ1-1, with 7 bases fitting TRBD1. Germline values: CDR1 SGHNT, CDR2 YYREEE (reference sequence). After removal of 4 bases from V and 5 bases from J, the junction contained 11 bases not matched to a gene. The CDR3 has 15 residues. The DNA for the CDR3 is TGTGCCAGCAGCAAAGGACAGGTAGGGTGGACTGAAGCTTTCTTT. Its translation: CASSKGQVGWTEAFF.

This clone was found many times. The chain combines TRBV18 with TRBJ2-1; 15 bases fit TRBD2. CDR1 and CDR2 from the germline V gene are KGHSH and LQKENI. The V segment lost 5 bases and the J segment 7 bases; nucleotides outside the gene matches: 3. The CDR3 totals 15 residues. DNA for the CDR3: TGTGCCAGCTCATCGGGACTAGCGGGGGGTAATGAGCAGTTCTTC. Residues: CASSSGLAGGNEQFF.

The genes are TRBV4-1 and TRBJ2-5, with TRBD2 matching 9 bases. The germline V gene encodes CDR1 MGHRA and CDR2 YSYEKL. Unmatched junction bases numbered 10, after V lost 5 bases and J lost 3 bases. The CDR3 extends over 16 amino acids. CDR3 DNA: TGCGCCAGCAGCGCCCTCTTAGCGGGGGTAAAAGAGACCCAGTACTTC. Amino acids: CASSALLAGVKETQYF.

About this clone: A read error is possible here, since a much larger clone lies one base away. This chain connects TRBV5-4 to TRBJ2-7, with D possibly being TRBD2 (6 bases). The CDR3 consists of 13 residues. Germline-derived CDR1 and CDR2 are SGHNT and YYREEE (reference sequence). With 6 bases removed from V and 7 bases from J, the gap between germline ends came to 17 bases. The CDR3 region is CASIYPTSFEQYF. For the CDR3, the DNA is TGTGCCAGCATCTACCCAACTAGCTTTGAGCAGTACTTC.

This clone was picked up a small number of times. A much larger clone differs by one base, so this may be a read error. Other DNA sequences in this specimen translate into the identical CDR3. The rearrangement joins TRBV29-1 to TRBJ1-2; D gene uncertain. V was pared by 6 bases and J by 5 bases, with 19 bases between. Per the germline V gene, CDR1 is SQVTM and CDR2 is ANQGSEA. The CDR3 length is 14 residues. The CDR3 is CSVSLTGVNYGYTF. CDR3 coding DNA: TGCAGCGTCTCCTTAACGGGCGTCAATTATGGCTACACCTTC.

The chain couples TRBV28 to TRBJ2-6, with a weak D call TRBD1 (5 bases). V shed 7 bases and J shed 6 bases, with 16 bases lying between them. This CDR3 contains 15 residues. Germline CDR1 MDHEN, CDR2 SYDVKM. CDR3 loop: CASTDSPTVANVLTF. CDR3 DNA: TGTGCCAGCACCGACAGTCCCACTGTGGCCAACGTCCTGACTTTC.

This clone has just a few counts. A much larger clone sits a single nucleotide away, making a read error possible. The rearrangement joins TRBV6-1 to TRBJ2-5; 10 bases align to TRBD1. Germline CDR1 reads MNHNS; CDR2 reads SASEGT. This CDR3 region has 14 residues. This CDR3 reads CASKRTGGVETHYF. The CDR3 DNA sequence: TGTGCCAGCAAACGGACAGGGGGGGTAGAGACCCATTACTTC.

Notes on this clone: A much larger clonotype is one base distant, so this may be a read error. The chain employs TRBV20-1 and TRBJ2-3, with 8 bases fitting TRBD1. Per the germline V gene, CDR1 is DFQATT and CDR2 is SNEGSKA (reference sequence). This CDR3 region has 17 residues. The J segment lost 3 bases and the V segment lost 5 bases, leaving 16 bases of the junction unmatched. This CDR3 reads CSAADRGTFFRTDTQYF. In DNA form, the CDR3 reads TGCAGTGCTGCAGACAGGGGCACGTTTTTTAGAACAGATACGCAGTATTTT.

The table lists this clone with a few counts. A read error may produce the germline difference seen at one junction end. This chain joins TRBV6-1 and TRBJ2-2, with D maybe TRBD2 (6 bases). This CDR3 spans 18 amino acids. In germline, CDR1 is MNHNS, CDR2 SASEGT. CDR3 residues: CASSEGLGLRANTGDLFF. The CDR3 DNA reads TGTGCCAGCAGTGAAGGGCTGGGACTGCGCGCGAACACCGGGGATCTGTTTTTT.